These 21 T cell receptor beta chains were all obtained from the same sample, sequenced in a study of T cell repertoires in cytomegalovirus infection. A single record per CDR3 protein comes from TCRdb applying MiXCR to the reads. This table holds around 530,000 distinct CDR3 sequences, around a quarter found once. Sequenced: PBMCs. These TCRs come from a human donor in good health (CMV status not recorded). Some clones in this sample may be carry-over from other donors' samples.

This CDR3 reads CASMGRQGAENEQFF. In nucleotides, the CDR3 is TGTGCCAGTATGGGACGACAGGGGGCCGAAAATGAGCAGTTCTTC. This rearrangement joins TRBV19 to TRBJ2-1, with TRBD1 matching 10 bases. Germline-derived CDR1 and CDR2 are LNHDA and SQIVND (reference sequence). V was pared by 7 bases and J by 7 bases, with 10 bases of the junction left unmatched. The CDR3 loop spans 15 amino acids.

CDR3: CSAPTSGETQYF. For the CDR3, the DNA is TGCAGTGCTCCCACTAGCGGGGAGACCCAGTACTTC. This chain uses TRBV20-1 with TRBJ2-5; 9 positions match TRBD2. The germline gives CDR1 DFQATT, CDR2 SNEGSKA (reference sequence). V shed 5 bases and J 5 bases; nucleotides not matched to a gene: 3. The CDR3 is made up of 12 amino acids.

This clonotype was recorded a few times. The chain carries TRBV2 and TRBJ2-3; perhaps TRBD1 as D (6 bases). The V end lost 7 bases, the J end lost 1 base, and 15 bases lay between the germline ends. Germline assignment: CDR1 SNHLY and CDR2 FYNNEI. The CDR3 is 15 residues long. The CDR3 DNA reads TGTGCCAGCATTCAGGACAGTCGTCGCACAGATACGCAGTATTTT. This codes for CASIQDSRRTDTQYF.

DNA for the CDR3: TGTGCCAGCAGCGGCCGGGACACAGGCTACGAGCAGTACGTC. Amino acids: CASSGRDTGYEQYV. This chain connects TRBV11-3 to TRBJ2-7; tentative D call: TRBD1 (6 bases). In germline, CDR1 is SGHNT, CDR2 YENEEA. This CDR3 region has 14 residues. The ends were cut back, 5 bases at V and 3 bases at J, with 14 bases in the middle.

In this sample, this clonotype turned up a few times. The chain couples TRBV9 to TRBJ2-1; TRBD1 might be the D (6 bases). V gave up 3 bases and J gave up 5 bases, with 12 bases separating them. Germline-derived CDR1 and CDR2 are SGDLS and YYNGEE. The CDR3 is 14 amino acids. The CDR3 loop reads CASSALDRNNEQFF. Written as DNA, the CDR3 is TGTGCCAGCAGCGCCCTCGACAGGAACAATGAGCAGTTCTTC.

V usage is TRBV19 and J usage is TRBJ1-2; no clear D. This CDR3 contains 14 residues. The germline V and J ends were trimmed by 3 bases and 3 bases, with 11 bases remaining between them. Germline V gene sequence: CDR1 LNHDA, CDR2 SQIVND (reference sequence). The CDR3 is CASSIPGLHYGYTF. As DNA, the CDR3 is TGTGCCAGTAGTATTCCCGGGTTGCACTATGGCTACACCTTC.

This chain connects TRBV27 to TRBJ1-4, with 7 nucleotides matching TRBD1. This CDR3 has 15 residues. V was pared by 3 bases and J by 5 bases, with 6 bases of the junction left unmatched. CDR1 is MNHEY and CDR2 is SMNVEV in the germline V gene (reference sequence). The CDR3, as DNA: TGTGCCAGCAGTTTTCTCTCGACAGGGAATGAAAAACTGTTTTTT. Translation: CASSFLSTGNEKLFF.

The chain recombines TRBV7-6 with TRBJ2-1; the match to TRBD2 covers 8 bases. The germline gives CDR1 SGHVS, CDR2 FNYEAQ. The V gene end was trimmed by 5 bases and the J gene end by 7 bases; junction bases not matched to a gene: 7. The CDR3 has 14 residues. The CDR3 region is CASSDLAGTNEQFF. The CDR3 bases are TGTGCCAGCAGCGACCTAGCGGGTACGAATGAGCAGTTCTTC. Full variable domain (remainder filled in from reference TRBV7-6 and TRBJ2-1): GAGVSQSPRYKVTKRGQDVALRCDPISGHVSLYWYRQALGQGPEFLTYFNYEAQQDKSGLPNDRFSAERPEGSISTLTIQRTEQRDSAMYRCASSDLAGTNEQFFGPGTRLTVL.

This clonotype has a handful of counts. This sequence joins TRBV10-3 and TRBJ2-3; tentatively, D is TRBD1 (6 bases). The CDR3 length is 15 residues. With 6 bases removed from V and 6 bases from J, the gap between germline ends came to 19 bases. Germline V CDR1 and CDR2: ENHRY, SYGVKD. This CDR3 is CAIRKRQDLFDTQYF. The CDR3 DNA sequence: TGTGCCATCAGAAAGCGACAGGACCTTTTTGATACGCAGTATTTT.

This clonotype came up once. The CDR3 sequence is CADKPGVAYGQYV. DNA of the CDR3: TGTGCAGACAAACCGGGGGTCGCCTACGGGCAGTACGTC. The chain couples TRBV27 to TRBJ2-7; maybe TRBD2 (6 bases). The CDR3 extends over 13 amino acids. CDR1 is MNHEY and CDR2 is SMNVEV in the germline V gene (reference sequence).

About this clonotype itself: Since a much larger clone is just one base distant, this may be a read error. J is TRBJ2-7 and V is TRBV18; D not resolved. The CDR3 covers 14 residues. Germline V lookup: CDR1 KGHSH, CDR2 LQKENI. The ends were cut back, 0 bases at V and 2 bases at J, with 8 bases in the middle. The CDR3 spells CASSPPTDPYEQYV. The CDR3 nucleotides read TGTGCCAGCTCACCACCGACGGATCCCTACGAGCAGTACGTC.

This clonotype appeared many times. DNA for the CDR3: TGTGCCAGCAGCTTAAGAGCGGGGGGGGGCACAGATACGCAGTATTTT. As protein: CASSLRAGGGTDTQYF. The rearrangement joins TRBV7-3 to TRBJ2-3; TRBD2 matches 10 bases. CDR1 is SGHTA, CDR2 FQGTGA, per germline. This CDR3 has 16 residues. J was trimmed by 1 base and V by 1 base; bases with no gene match: 2. Filled out from reference TRBV7-3 and TRBJ2-3, the complete variable domain reads GAGVSQTPSNKVTEKGKYVELRCDPISGHTALYWYRQSLGQGPEFLIYFQGTGAADDSGLPNDRFFAVRPEGSVSTLKIQRTERGDSAVYLCASSLRAGGGTDTQYFGPGTRLTVL.

The chain carries TRBV20-1 and TRBJ1-5, with a tentative D call TRBD1 (5 bases). CDR1 is DFQATT, CDR2 SNEGSKA, per germline (reference sequence). Trimming took off 1 base at V and 0 bases at J, with 22 bases between the two ends. This CDR3 spans 19 amino acids. Here the CDR3 reads CSARGTQGNLPYSNQPQHF. DNA for the CDR3: TGCAGTGCTAGAGGCACTCAGGGAAATTTACCCTATAGCAATCAGCCCCAGCATTTT.

The CDR3 sequence is CASSAYPMRNEQFF. The CDR3 nucleotides read TGTGCCAGCAGTGCGTACCCCATGAGAAATGAGCAGTTCTTC. The J gene is TRBJ2-1, the V gene TRBV25-1; D uncertain. V was clipped by 4 bases and J by 7 bases, with 14 bases between them. The CDR3 spans 14 residues. Germline V gene lookup returns CDR1 MGHDK and CDR2 SYGVNS.

This sequence joins TRBV7-2 and TRBJ1-6, with 7 bases fitting TRBD1. V shed 5 bases and J 0 bases; nucleotides not matched to a gene: 10. The CDR3 runs to 18 residues. CDR1 is SGHTA and CDR2 is FQGNSA in the germline V gene. The CDR3 loop is CASSPALQGSSYNSPLHF. The CDR3 bases are TGTGCCAGCAGCCCTGCCCTACAGGGGAGCTCCTATAATTCACCCCTCCACTTT.

The chain carries TRBV10-2 and TRBJ2-7; TRBD2 matches at 12 bases. This CDR3 comprises 14 residues. With 6 bases clipped from V and 6 bases from J, the junction kept 6 bases outside the gene matches. Germline V lookup: CDR1 WSHSY, CDR2 SAAADI. CDR3 region: CASRRETSGSEQYV. In nucleotides, the CDR3 is TGCGCCAGCAGACGAGAGACTAGCGGGAGCGAGCAGTACGTC.

A note on this clonotype: Germline is not matched at one junction end, which may reflect a read error. The V call is TRBV28, the J call TRBJ1-6; the D is unclear. Germline CDR1 reads MDHEN; CDR2 reads SYDVKM. CDR3 size: 17 residues. CDR3 in amino acids: CASSSHGLSSFNSPLHF. Written as DNA, the CDR3 is TGTGCCAGCAGTTCCCACGGACTGAGCTCCTTTAATTCACCCCTCCACTTT.

This clonotype was recorded many times. The chain carries TRBV7-2 and TRBJ1-5; D is ambiguous. CDR3 size: 16 residues. The V end lost 10 bases, the J end lost 0 bases, and 19 bases lay between the germline ends. Per germline, CDR1 SGHTA and CDR2 FQGNSA. CDR3 in amino acids: CATRLKGSISNQPQHF. The CDR3 region has the DNA TGTGCCACCCGGTTGAAGGGATCAATTAGCAATCAGCCCCAGCATTTT. The whole variable domain, filled in from reference TRBV7-2 and TRBJ1-5, reads GAGVSQSPSNKVTEKGKDVELRCDPISGHTALYWYRQSLGQGLEFLIYFQGNSAPDKSGLPSDRFSAERTGGSVSTLTIQRTQQEDSAVYLCATRLKGSISNQPQHFGDGTRLSIL.

This clonotype was counted once. V gene TRBV2 combines with J gene TRBJ2-1, with D maybe TRBD1 (5 bases). V was shortened by 4 bases and J by 4 bases, with 8 bases between the two germline ends. Germline CDR1 reads SNHLY; CDR2 reads FYNNEI. The CDR3 has 13 amino acids. CDR3 sequence reads: CASSAAGYNEQFF. The CDR3 DNA follows: TGTGCCAGCAGTGCTGCAGGGTACAATGAGCAGTTCTTC.

The chain carries TRBV27 and TRBJ1-5; D ambiguous. The V gene lost 2 bases and the J gene lost 7 bases, with 9 bases spanning the gap. The CDR3 spans 13 residues. Germline V gene sequence: CDR1 MNHEY, CDR2 SMNVEV (reference sequence). Written as DNA, the CDR3 is TGTGCCAGCAGTTTACGGGCTTGGCAGCCCCAGCATTTT. It translates to CASSLRAWQPQHF.

This clonotype has just a few counts. The CDR3 loop is CASRWRLAMYNEQFF. The CDR3 coding sequence is TGTGCCAGCAGGTGGAGACTAGCGATGTACAATGAGCAGTTCTTC. V usage is TRBV28 and J usage is TRBJ2-1; 8 bases map to TRBD2. The CDR3 covers 15 residues. Germline CDR1 MDHEN, CDR2 SYDVKM. J was trimmed by 4 bases and V by 6 bases; bases with no gene match: 8.